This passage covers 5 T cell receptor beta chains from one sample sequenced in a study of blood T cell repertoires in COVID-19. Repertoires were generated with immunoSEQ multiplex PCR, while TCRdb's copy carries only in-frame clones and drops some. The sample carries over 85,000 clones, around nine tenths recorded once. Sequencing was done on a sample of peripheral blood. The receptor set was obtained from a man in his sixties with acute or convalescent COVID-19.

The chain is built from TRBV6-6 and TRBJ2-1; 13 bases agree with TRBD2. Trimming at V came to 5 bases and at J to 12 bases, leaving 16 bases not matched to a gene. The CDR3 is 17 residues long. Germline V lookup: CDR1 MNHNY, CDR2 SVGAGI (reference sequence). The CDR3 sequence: CASSQRTSGGWGLGQFF. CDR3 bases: TGTGCCAGCAGTCAAAGGACTAGCGGGGGTTGGGGACTCGGGCAGTTCTTC.

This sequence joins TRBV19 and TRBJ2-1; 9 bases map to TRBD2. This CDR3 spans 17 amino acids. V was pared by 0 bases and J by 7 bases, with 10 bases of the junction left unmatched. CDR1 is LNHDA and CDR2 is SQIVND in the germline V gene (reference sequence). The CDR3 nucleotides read TGTGCCAGTAGTATAGATGGTAGCGGGAGAAGGAGGAATGAGCAGTTCTTC. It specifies CASSIDGSGRRRNEQFF.

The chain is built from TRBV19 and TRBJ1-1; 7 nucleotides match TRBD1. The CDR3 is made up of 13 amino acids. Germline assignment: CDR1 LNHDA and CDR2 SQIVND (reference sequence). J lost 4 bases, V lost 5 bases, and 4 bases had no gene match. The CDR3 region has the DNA TGTGCCAGTAGTGACAGGGCCGGCACTGAAGCTTTCTTT. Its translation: CASSDRAGTEAFF.

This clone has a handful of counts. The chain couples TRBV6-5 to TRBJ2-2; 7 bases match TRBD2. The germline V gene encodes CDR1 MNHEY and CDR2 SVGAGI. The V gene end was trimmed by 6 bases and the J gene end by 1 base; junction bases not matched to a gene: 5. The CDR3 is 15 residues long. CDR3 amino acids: CASSSLAENTGELFF. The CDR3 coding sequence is TGTGCCAGCAGCTCGCTAGCGGAGAACACCGGGGAGCTGTTTTTT.

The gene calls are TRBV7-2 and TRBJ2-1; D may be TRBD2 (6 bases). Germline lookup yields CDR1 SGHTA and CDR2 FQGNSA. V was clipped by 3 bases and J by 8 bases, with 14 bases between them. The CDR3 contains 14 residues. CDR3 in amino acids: CASSFGLMTDEQFF. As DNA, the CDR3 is TGTGCCAGCAGCTTCGGACTAATGACGGATGAGCAGTTCTTC.